These 16 T cell receptor beta chains were sequenced from one sample in a study of blood T cell repertoires in COVID-19. TCRdb's table, derived via immunoSEQ multiplex PCR, lists solely in-frame clones and lacks some. Of a few hundred thousand clones listed, under 90% are singletons. Sequencing was performed on PBMCs or T cells enriched from blood (not recorded which). Receptors were obtained from a woman between 18 and 29 years old who had recovered from COVID-19.

Only a few counts were recorded for this clone. Relative to the germline gene, one junction end is altered; a read error may explain this. The chain employs TRBV18 and TRBJ1-2; 7 nucleotides line up with TRBD1. The CDR3 covers 16 residues. Germline assignment: CDR1 KGHSH and CDR2 LQKENI. The CDR3 loop reads CASSPTRDGQDYGYTF. CDR3 nucleotides: TGTGCCAGCTCACCAACGAGAGATGGACAGGACTACGGCTACACCTTC. Together with reference TRBV18 and TRBJ1-2, the CDR3 gives the full variable domain: NAGVMQNPRHLVRRRGQEARLRCSPMKGHSHVYWYRQLPEEGLKFMVYLQKENIIDESGMPKERFSAEFPKEGPSILRIQQVVRGDSAAYFCASSPTRDGQDYGYTFGSGTRLTVV.

This clone came up once. The V gene is TRBV27, the J gene TRBJ1-5; no definite D call. V was cut by 0 bases and J by 7 bases, with 13 bases left in between. The CDR3 consists of 15 residues. Looked up from germline, CDR1 is MNHEY and CDR2 is SMNVEV (reference sequence). CDR3 loop: CASSLSGGRGQPQHF. Here the CDR3 DNA reads TGTGCCAGCAGTTTATCAGGCGGGAGAGGCCAGCCCCAGCATTTT.

V is TRBV7-8 and J is TRBJ1-3, with 7 bases fitting TRBD1. J lost 5 bases, V lost 5 bases, and 3 bases had no gene match. Germline assignment: CDR1 SGHVS and CDR2 FQNEAQ. The CDR3 extends over 13 amino acids. In DNA, the CDR3 is TGTGCCAGCAGCAGACAGGGTAGAAACACCATATATTTT. It encodes CASSRQGRNTIYF.

This clone appeared a few times. The V and J genes are TRBV6-5 and TRBJ1-2; TRBD1 agrees at 8 bases. V shed 4 bases, J shed 3 bases, and the junction held 7 bases outside the gene matches. Germline lookup yields CDR1 MNHEY and CDR2 SVGAGI. The CDR3 consists of 15 residues. The CDR3: CASSSMNRGDYGYTF. Here the CDR3 DNA reads TGTGCCAGCAGTTCCATGAACAGGGGGGACTATGGCTACACCTTC.

This sequence joins TRBV7-2 and TRBJ2-3; 11 nucleotides agree with TRBD2. This CDR3 spans 18 amino acids. The ends lost 2 bases at V and 2 bases at J; junction bases unmatched: 9. Per germline, CDR1 SGHTA and CDR2 FQGNSA. In DNA form, the CDR3 reads TGTGCCAGCAGCTTACTAGCGGGAGGATCGGGGTACACAGATACGCAGTATTTT. Translating it yields CASSLLAGGSGYTDTQYF. The entire variable domain, with the rest obtained from reference TRBV7-2 and TRBJ2-3, is as follows: GAGVSQSPSNKVTEKGKDVELRCDPISGHTALYWYRQSLGQGLEFLIYFQGNSAPDKSGLPSDRFSAERTGGSVSTLTIQRTQQEDSAVYLCASSLLAGGSGYTDTQYFGPGTRLTVL.

The genes are TRBV7-9 and TRBJ2-4; D gene ambiguous. Trimming pared 0 bases from V and 6 bases from J, leaving 12 bases between. Looked up from germline, CDR1 is SEHNR and CDR2 is FQNEAQ (reference sequence). The CDR3 contains 15 residues. The CDR3 DNA reads as TGTGCCAGCAGCTTAGCACTGCCCTCAGGAAACATTCAGTACTTC. It specifies CASSLALPSGNIQYF. Full variable domain (remainder filled in from reference TRBV7-9 and TRBJ2-4): DTGVSQNPRHKITKRGQNVTFRCDPISEHNRLYWYRQTLGQGPEFLTYFQNEAQLEKSRLLSDRFSAERPKGSFSTLEIQRTEQGDSAMYLCASSLALPSGNIQYFGAGTRLSVL.

The gene calls are TRBV24-1 and TRBJ2-7; D may be TRBD1 (6 bases). The germline V and J ends were trimmed by 3 bases and 0 bases, with 8 bases remaining between them. The CDR3 length is 14 residues. Per the germline V gene, CDR1 is KGHDR and CDR2 is SFDVKD. This CDR3 is CATSDPDSSYEQYF. As DNA, the CDR3 is TGTGCCACCAGTGATCCGGACAGCTCCTACGAGCAGTACTTC.

The J gene is TRBJ1-5, the V gene TRBV19; 10 bases are a match to TRBD1. The CDR3 is 18 residues long. With 4 bases clipped from V and 2 bases from J, the junction kept 11 bases outside the gene matches. Germline values: CDR1 LNHDA, CDR2 SQIVND (reference sequence). In nucleotides, the CDR3 is TGTGCCAGTAGTAGTATCATGGGACAGGGGAGGCGCAATCAGCCCCAGCATTTT. Translation gives CASSSIMGQGRRNQPQHF.

The gene calls are TRBV18 and TRBJ1-3; D gene unclear. The germline gives CDR1 KGHSH, CDR2 LQKENI. The CDR3 runs 15 residues. The V end lost 4 bases, the J end lost 0 bases, and 10 bases lay between the germline ends. The CDR3 is CASSLSLDSGNTIYF. DNA for the CDR3: TGTGCCAGCTCACTCTCCCTAGACTCTGGAAACACCATATATTTT.

The chain couples TRBV19 to TRBJ1-3, with 9 bases matching TRBD1. CDR3 size: 15 residues. Germline-derived CDR1 and CDR2 are LNHDA and SQIVND (reference sequence). The ends lost 6 bases at V and 5 bases at J; junction bases unmatched: 8. The CDR3 spells CASSPTGGGRNTIYF. The CDR3 DNA follows: TGTGCCAGTAGCCCGACAGGGGGAGGTCGAAACACCATATATTTT.

V usage is TRBV7-6 and J usage is TRBJ1-1; 8 bases map to TRBD1. The CDR3 length is 13 residues. The V and J ends lost 5 bases and 5 bases, in that order; junction bases with no gene match: 4. CDR1 SGHVS and CDR2 FNYEAQ come from the germline V gene. The CDR3 reads CASSLTGGTEAFF. The CDR3 DNA reads as TGTGCCAGCAGCCTCACAGGGGGAACTGAAGCTTTCTTT.

The rearrangement joins TRBV9 to TRBJ2-1, with TRBD2 matching 12 bases. The CDR3 runs 16 residues. Germline CDR1 is SGDLS and CDR2 is YYNGEE. The trim removed 3 bases at V and 1 base at J, leaving 2 bases unmatched. CDR3 amino acids: CASSGTSGKSYNEQFF. In DNA form, the CDR3 reads TGTGCCAGCAGCGGGACTAGCGGGAAATCCTACAATGAGCAGTTCTTC.

The V gene is TRBV28, the J gene TRBJ2-2, with 8 bases that match TRBD1. This CDR3 comprises 13 residues. Germline V lookup: CDR1 MDHEN, CDR2 SYDVKM. Trimming removed 5 bases from V and 11 bases from J; junction bases left unmatched: 7. The CDR3 bases are TGTGCCAGCAGTGTTCAGGGGGCAGGAGAGCTGTTTTTT. Translation gives CASSVQGAGELFF.

The chain links TRBV2 to TRBJ1-4, with a tentative D call TRBD1 (6 bases). The CDR3 spans 15 residues. Trimming shortened V by 6 bases and J by 7 bases, and 18 bases separated the two germline ends. Germline-derived CDR1 and CDR2 are SNHLY and FYNNEI. CDR3 bases: TGTGCCAGCAGCGGACAGTTGGGTTCGGGTGAAAAACTGTTTTTT. This gives the protein CASSGQLGSGEKLFF.

This clone was counted between two and nine times. The V call is TRBV12-3 or TRBV12-4, the J call TRBJ1-1; a weak D match, TRBD1 (6 bases). The CDR3 sequence is 13 residues long. V gave up 7 bases and J gave up 6 bases, with 15 bases separating them. DNA for the CDR3: TGTGCCAGCAACCTCTCGAACAGGGCTGAAGCTTTCTTT. This gives the protein CASNLSNRAEAFF.

The chain carries TRBV7-6 and TRBJ2-7; 7 positions match TRBD2. Looked up from germline, CDR1 is SGHVS and CDR2 is FNYEAQ. This CDR3 contains 18 residues. J was trimmed by 2 bases and V by 2 bases; bases with no gene match: 15. DNA of the CDR3: TGTGCCAGCAGCTTAACCCCAGGAAGTCAGCGGGGCCCCTACGAGCAGTACTTC. Translation gives CASSLTPGSQRGPYEQYF.